Presented here are 2 T cell receptor beta chains from one specimen sequenced in a study of blood T cell repertoires in COVID-19. TCRdb's table, derived via immunoSEQ multiplex PCR, lists solely in-frame clones and lacks some. Of roughly 200,000 clones in the sample, roughly 90% are singletons; the top ten hold approximately 7%. Source material: peripheral blood. Source of these receptors: a man in his forties with acute or convalescent COVID-19.

Here the CDR3 reads CASSIDSGGADTGELFF. CDR3 bases: TGTGCCAGTAGTATAGATAGCGGGGGGGCCGACACCGGGGAGCTGTTTTTT. V and J are TRBV19 and TRBJ2-2; 11 positions agree with TRBD2. The trim removed 0 bases at V and 3 bases at J, leaving 3 bases unmatched. This CDR3 contains 17 residues. Germline CDR1 and CDR2: LNHDA and SQIVND (reference sequence).

J is TRBJ1-1 and V is TRBV6-2 or TRBV6-3; TRBD1 might be the D (5 bases). Germline values: CDR1 MNHEY, CDR2 SVGEGT. Trimming stripped 2 bases from V and 0 bases from J, with 10 bases between. This CDR3 has 15 amino acids. Here the CDR3 DNA reads TGTGCCAGCAGTTACCAGGGATACCTGAACACTGAAGCTTTCTTT. Translation gives CASSYQGYLNTEAFF.